The 18 T cell receptor beta chains listed next were all sequenced from one sample in a study of cytomegalovirus exposure and HLA in healthy donors. PCR primers comprised 60 Vbeta and 13 Jbeta primers. TCRdb keeps only in-frame clones here, not all; method: immunoSEQ multiplex PCR. This table holds tens of thousands of clones. The source material was PBMCs. The source is a man aged 50-60 years in good health and CMV-seropositive.

This chain uses TRBV5-4 with TRBJ2-2; 14 positions match TRBD2. J lost 5 bases, V lost 0 bases, and 3 bases had no gene match. The CDR3 extends over 17 amino acids. Germline V gene sequence: CDR1 SGHNT, CDR2 YYREEE (reference sequence). CDR3 protein: CASSLAGTSGRTGELFF. The CDR3 DNA is TGTGCCAGCAGCTTGGCCGGGACTAGCGGGAGAACCGGGGAGCTGTTTTTT.

This sequence joins TRBV30 and TRBJ2-1, with 14 bases lining up with TRBD2. Germline V gives CDR1 GTSNPN, CDR2 SVGIG (reference sequence). The CDR3 contains 13 residues. Germline trimming cut 3 bases from V and 9 bases from J; bases unmatched to any gene: 1. In DNA form, the CDR3 reads TGTGCCTGGAGCGGACTAGCGGGAGGTGAGCAGTTCTTC. Its protein product is CAWSGLAGGEQFF.

The chain uses TRBV13 and TRBJ1-2; the D is unclear. Germline V CDR1 and CDR2: PRHDT, FYEKMQ (reference sequence). The CDR3 covers 12 residues. V was trimmed by 1 base and J by 7 bases, leaving 7 bases between them. The CDR3 DNA reads TGTGCCAGCAGCTTAGAGGAGGCTGGCTACACCTTC. Protein: CASSLEEAGYTF. Using reference TRBV13 and TRBJ1-2 for the parts outside the CDR3, the full variable domain is AAGVIQSPRHLIKEKRETATLKCYPIPRHDTVYWYQQGPGQDPQFLISFYEKMQSDKGSIPDRFSAQQFSDYHSELNMSSLELGDSALYFCASSLEEAGYTFGSGTRLTVV.

This sequence joins TRBV18 and TRBJ1-2, with D possibly being TRBD1 (5 bases). CDR3 size: 14 residues. The V end lost 3 bases, the J end lost 6 bases, and 14 bases lay between the germline ends. The V gene's germline CDR1 is KGHSH and CDR2 LQKENI. CDR3 sequence reads: CASSPTGGTDGYTF. CDR3 DNA sequence: TGTGCCAGCTCACCGACCGGAGGGACGGATGGCTACACCTTC.

This sequence joins TRBV5-1 and TRBJ1-4; 7 bases align to TRBD1. The ends lost 4 bases at V and 0 bases at J; junction bases unmatched: 3. The CDR3 totals 15 residues. Germline assignment: CDR1 SGHRS and CDR2 YFSETQ. This CDR3 reads CASSPGQATNEKLFF. The CDR3 DNA reads TGCGCCAGCAGCCCCGGACAGGCAACTAATGAAAAACTGTTTTTT.

The V and J genes are TRBV4-1 and TRBJ1-1; no clear D. Germline CDR1 MGHRA, CDR2 YSYEKL. Trimming stripped 0 bases from V and 4 bases from J, with 12 bases between. This CDR3 is built from 15 residues. In nucleotides, the CDR3 is TGCGCCAGCAGCCAAGATGCACCCCGGGGCACTGAAGCTTTCTTT. Residues: CASSQDAPRGTEAFF.

The rearrangement uses TRBV2 and TRBJ2-1; 13 bases align to TRBD2. Germline V gives CDR1 SNHLY, CDR2 FYNNEI. This CDR3 comprises 15 residues. V lost 5 bases, J lost 4 bases, and 2 bases stayed unmatched. The CDR3 sequence is CASSRLAGGYNEQFF. The CDR3 DNA reads as TGTGCCAGCAGTAGACTAGCGGGAGGATACAATGAGCAGTTCTTC.

CDR3 sequence reads: CASSVDSLLSGNTIYF. CDR3 bases: TGTGCCAGCAGCGTAGACAGTCTCCTCTCTGGAAACACCATATATTTT. The genes are TRBV9 and TRBJ1-3, with D hard to call. CDR3 size: 16 residues. CDR1 is SGDLS, CDR2 YYNGEE, per germline. V lost 0 bases to trimming and J lost 0 bases, with 10 bases between them.

The rearrangement uses TRBV30 and TRBJ2-5, with D tentatively TRBD1 (5 bases). The closer fit of TRBJ2-7 to the DNA end suggests the J call may be wrong. This CDR3 has 14 amino acids. In germline, CDR1 is GTSNPN, CDR2 SVGIG (reference sequence). The DNA of the CDR3 is TGTGCCTGGAGCCCCCGGATAGGGGCCTACGAGCAGTACTTC. It specifies CAWSPRIGAYEQYF.

The CDR3 sequence is CASSPRGRQETQYF. CDR3 nucleotide sequence: TGTGCCAGCTCACCACGGGGGCGCCAAGAGACCCAGTACTTC. The chain recombines TRBV18 with TRBJ2-5; weak D call: TRBD1 (6 bases). This CDR3 region has 14 residues. The V and J ends lost 1 base and 1 base respectively, with 7 bases between them. Germline V gives CDR1 KGHSH, CDR2 LQKENI.

V gene TRBV5-1 combines with J gene TRBJ2-5; 12 nucleotides agree with TRBD2. Per the germline V gene, CDR1 is SGHRS and CDR2 is YFSETQ. V lost 3 bases, J lost 4 bases, and 7 bases stayed unmatched. CDR3 length: 16 residues. This CDR3 reads CASSYPTSGSRETQYF. The CDR3 DNA follows: TGCGCCAGCAGCTACCCGACTAGCGGGAGTAGAGAGACCCAGTACTTC.

V usage is TRBV30 and J usage is TRBJ1-2; 7 bases fit TRBD1. The CDR3 totals 13 residues. Germline-derived CDR1 and CDR2 are GTSNPN and SVGIG (reference sequence). The V and J ends lost 6 bases and 2 bases, in that order; junction bases with no gene match: 6. In DNA, the CDR3 is TGTGCCTGCCCGGACAGGCGGAACTATGGCTACACCTTC. Protein sequence: CACPDRRNYGYTF.

V and J are TRBV7-2 and TRBJ1-4; a weak D match, TRBD1 (5 bases). CDR3 length equals 16 residues. Germline V gene lookup returns CDR1 SGHTA and CDR2 FQGNSA. V was clipped by 1 base and J by 11 bases, with 20 bases between them. CDR3 sequence reads: CASSLETRQAKGKLFF. For the CDR3, the DNA is TGTGCCAGCAGCTTAGAAACAAGGCAGGCCAAGGGGAAACTGTTTTTT.

The CDR3 DNA reads as TGTGCCAGCAGCCAGAAGGACAGAATCAATGAGCAGTTCTTC. Amino acids: CASSQKDRINEQFF. The V call is TRBV7-9, the J call TRBJ2-1; weak D call: TRBD1 (6 bases). The V end was cut by 5 bases, the J end by 6 bases, with 14 bases between. CDR3 length: 14 amino acids. The germline V gene encodes CDR1 SEHNR and CDR2 FQNEAQ (reference sequence).

The CDR3 loop is CASSPRGWDYGYTF. CDR3 nucleotide sequence: TGTGCCAGCAGCCCTCGCGGGTGGGACTATGGCTACACCTTC. V is TRBV5-5 and J is TRBJ1-2; D gene uncertain. The V end was cut by 4 bases, the J end by 3 bases, with 13 bases between. The CDR3 loop spans 14 amino acids. Germline-derived CDR1 and CDR2 are SGHKS and YYEKEE (reference sequence). Filled out from reference TRBV5-5 and TRBJ1-2, the complete variable domain reads DAGVTQSPTHLIKTRGQQVTLRCSPISGHKSVSWYQQVLGQGPQFIFQYYEKEERGRGNFPDRFSARQFPNYSSELNVNALLLGDSALYLCASSPRGWDYGYTFGSGTRLTVV.

The chain couples TRBV30 to TRBJ2-1; D possibly corresponds to TRBD2 (5 bases). The CDR3 length is 15 residues. Germline V lookup: CDR1 GTSNPN, CDR2 SVGIG (reference sequence). Trimming removed 0 bases from V and 8 bases from J, with 17 bases in between. The DNA of the CDR3 is TGTGCCTGGAGTGTATCCCAACTAGGCGGCGATGAGCAGTTCTTC. This sequence encodes CAWSVSQLGGDEQFF.

The rearrangement joins TRBV18 to TRBJ1-5; no definite D call. Per the germline V gene, CDR1 is KGHSH and CDR2 is LQKENI. The CDR3 runs 16 residues. The V and J ends lost 0 bases and 0 bases respectively, with 9 bases between them. The CDR3 DNA is TGTGCCAGCTCACCACCGTCCAGGAATAGCAATCAGCCCCAGCATTTT. The encoded protein is CASSPPSRNSNQPQHF.

The CDR3 is CASSYGGVAPEQYV. CDR3 bases: TGTGCCAGCAGTTACGGAGGGGTGGCGCCCGAGCAGTACGTC. The J gene is TRBJ2-7, the V gene TRBV6-6; tentative D call: TRBD2 (6 bases). Trimming stripped 2 bases from V and 6 bases from J, with 14 bases between. CDR3 length equals 14 residues. CDR1 is MNHNY, CDR2 SVGAGI, per germline (reference sequence).